This T cell receptor beta chain comes out of a study of blood T cell repertoires in COVID-19. Study at large: Italy, Spain and the United States were the sources of the convalescent and acute COVID-19 samples. The analysed material was cDNA or gDNA that came from T cells, B-cell-depleted T cells, or PBMCs.

Per the authors' pipeline: Reference gene primer amplification in the assay estimated nucleated cell counts. Measured with immunoSEQ multiplex PCR; TCRdb has only the in-frame clones, and not every one. The V and J calls and clone size are taken from that table; D and trimming were inferred from the DNA. The sample lists about 200,000 clones; more than 70% were seen once. This CDR3 region has 15 residues. Trimming at V came to 2 bases and at J to 2 bases, leaving 6 bases not matched to a gene. The germline gives CDR1 SGHDT, CDR2 YYEEEE. This chain joins TRBV5-6 and TRBJ1-2, with 7 bases fitting TRBD1. The source is a middle-aged man with active or convalescent COVID-19. The sample was peripheral blood. The CDR3, as DNA: TGTGCCAGCAGCTTTCCGGGACAGTTAAACTATGGCTACACCTTC. This encodes CASSFPGQLNYGYTF.